Listed here are 23 T cell receptor beta chains from one sample, sequenced in a study of Ad26.COV2.S vaccination and SARS-CoV-2 variants. Sequencing used immunoSEQ multiplex PCR; TCRdb keeps in-frame clones, though not all of them. Counted here are about half a million clones, 80% to 90% occurring once; the ten biggest clones make up under 2%. Treatment in this sample: about 20 received Ad26.COV2.S at low or high dose, single or two shots; about 5 received placebo; per-sample allocation not given. It was on day 63 after the first vaccine or placebo injection that samples were taken. Material: peripheral blood, obtained in a trial of Ad26.COV2.S vaccine versus placebo. Receptor source: a person aged 18-65 years who received the Ad26.COV2.S COVID-19 vaccine or a placebo.

This clone showed up just a few times. Distinct nucleotide sequences in the sample also encode this CDR3. The chain uses TRBV5-1 and TRBJ2-3; TRBD1 might be the D (5 bases). V lost 0 bases and J 0 bases, leaving 5 bases between the germline ends. This CDR3 comprises 14 residues. Germline CDR1 SGHRS, CDR2 YFSETQ. The CDR3 DNA reads as TGCGCCAGCAGCTTGGGACAGAGCACAGATACGCAGTATTTT. Translated: CASSLGQSTDTQYF. The variable domain in full, completed from reference TRBV5-1 and TRBJ2-3, reads KAGVTQTPRYLIKTRGQQVTLSCSPISGHRSVSWYQQTPGQGLQFLFEYFSETQRNKGNFPGRFSGRQFSNSRSEMNVSTLELGDSALYLCASSLGQSTDTQYFGPGTRLTVL.

This clone was counted a single time. The V and J genes are TRBV28 and TRBJ2-7, with 11 bases aligning to TRBD2. The germline V gene has CDR1 MDHEN and CDR2 SYDVKM. J was trimmed by 0 bases and V by 6 bases; bases with no gene match: 4. This CDR3 has 15 amino acids. CDR3 sequence (DNA): TGTGCCAGCAGAAAAACTAGCGGGGGCTCCTACGAGCAGTACTTC. Encoded protein: CASRKTSGGSYEQYF.

The J gene is TRBJ1-1, the V gene TRBV27; D uncertain. V lost 5 bases, J lost 4 bases, and 5 bases lay in between. Per germline, CDR1 MNHEY and CDR2 SMNVEV (reference sequence). The CDR3 consists of 11 residues. In nucleotides, the CDR3 is TGTGCCAGCAGTCCGGGCACTGAAGCTTTCTTT. Translating gives CASSPGTEAFF.

The J gene is TRBJ1-6, the V gene TRBV4-1; no clear D. The CDR3 is 17 residues long. Germline V CDR1 and CDR2: MGHRA, YSYEKL. V lost 1 base to trimming and J lost 0 bases, with 10 bases between them. CDR3 protein: CASSQGHPSSYNSPLHF. For the CDR3, the DNA is TGCGCCAGCAGCCAAGGGCATCCAAGCTCCTATAATTCACCCCTCCACTTT.

The rearrangement uses TRBV27 and TRBJ1-1, with 7 nucleotides matching TRBD1. Trimming at V came to 3 bases and at J to 3 bases, leaving 1 base not matched to a gene. Germline CDR1 and CDR2: MNHEY and SMNVEV (reference sequence). The CDR3 is made up of 13 amino acids. The CDR3 DNA is TGTGCCAGCAGTTTGGGACAGTACACTGAAGCTTTCTTT. It encodes CASSLGQYTEAFF.

The chain is built from TRBV5-1 and TRBJ1-5, with TRBD1 matching over 8 bases. The CDR3 extends over 13 amino acids. Germline CDR1 is SGHRS and CDR2 is YFSETQ. V trimming: 5 bases; J trimming: 11 bases; junction bases outside the gene matches: 9. Written as DNA, the CDR3 is TGCGCCAGCAGTTATGGACAGGGAAGTACCCAGCATTTT. Its translation: CASSYGQGSTQHF.

J is TRBJ1-1 and V is TRBV6-5; TRBD1 matches at 7 bases. This CDR3 is built from 16 residues. Unmatched junction bases numbered 12, after V lost 4 bases and J lost 4 bases. The V gene's germline CDR1 is MNHEY and CDR2 SVGAGI. CDR3 residues: CASSFYRGNLGTEAFF. The CDR3 DNA is TGTGCCAGCAGTTTTTACAGGGGTAATCTCGGCACTGAAGCTTTCTTT.

The chain links TRBV28 to TRBJ2-2, with D perhaps TRBD1 (6 bases). Trimming left V 3 bases short and J 5 bases short, with 7 bases between. Germline CDR1 MDHEN, CDR2 SYDVKM. CDR3 size: 13 residues. DNA for the CDR3: TGTGCCAGCAGTTTTACAGGGACCGGGGAGCTGTTTTTT. It yields the protein CASSFTGTGELFF.

This sequence joins TRBV7-8 and TRBJ1-6; 7 nucleotides agree with TRBD1. The CDR3 is 18 residues long. The V gene's germline CDR1 is SGHVS and CDR2 FQNEAQ. Trimming took 1 base from V and 8 from J; bases not matched to a gene: 14. The CDR3: CASSLGEGAPEGDSPLHF. CDR3 coding DNA: TGTGCCAGCAGCTTAGGCGAGGGGGCACCGGAGGGTGATTCACCCCTCCACTTT.

This chain links TRBV12-3 or TRBV12-4 with TRBJ2-1, with TRBD2 matching over 7 bases. The V gene end was trimmed by 8 bases and the J gene end by 4 bases; junction bases not matched to a gene: 5. The CDR3 consists of 13 residues. This CDR3 is CASGPSGYNEQFF. The DNA for the CDR3 is TGTGCCAGCGGACCTAGCGGTTACAATGAGCAGTTCTTC.

The J gene is TRBJ1-4, the V gene TRBV7-2, with 7 bases lining up with TRBD1. The CDR3 spans 14 residues. The ends lost 5 bases at V and 6 bases at J; junction bases unmatched: 6. The germline CDR1 and CDR2 sequences are SGHTA and FQGNSA. For the CDR3, the DNA is TGTGCCAGCAGCCCCCGACAGGGATATGAAAAACTGTTTTTT. Encoded protein: CASSPRQGYEKLFF.

The J gene is TRBJ2-7, the V gene TRBV7-9; 8 nucleotides agree with TRBD1. This CDR3 spans 16 amino acids. Germline V CDR1 and CDR2: SEHNR, FQNEAQ (reference sequence). The V segment lost 4 bases and the J segment 9 bases; nucleotides outside the gene matches: 17. The CDR3 DNA sequence: TGTGCCAGCAGCTCGTCCCTAGGACAGGGAAACGTCGTGCAGTACTTC. It translates to CASSSSLGQGNVVQYF.

The chain links TRBV5-5 to TRBJ1-2; D is ambiguous. CDR1 and CDR2 from the germline V gene are SGHKS and YYEKEE (reference sequence). The CDR3 covers 15 residues. Trimming took off 3 bases at V and 0 bases at J, with 12 bases between the two ends. The CDR3 DNA sequence: TGTGCCAGCAGCTCTCCTATAATAGCTAACTATGGCTACACCTTC. The encoded protein is CASSSPIIANYGYTF.

The gene calls are TRBV15 and TRBJ1-1, with D perhaps TRBD1 (5 bases). The CDR3 consists of 15 residues. With 5 bases removed from V and 0 bases from J, the gap between germline ends came to 13 bases. Per the germline V gene, CDR1 is LNHNV and CDR2 is YYDKDF (reference sequence). The CDR3 nucleotides are TGTGCCACCAGCCGCCCCCCAGGGATGAACACTGAAGCTTTCTTT. As protein: CATSRPPGMNTEAFF.

This clone has a single count. The rearrangement uses TRBV7-9 and TRBJ1-6; D unresolved. The V gene's germline CDR1 is SEHNR and CDR2 FQNEAQ (reference sequence). The CDR3 sequence is 13 residues long. The ends were cut back, 1 base at V and 7 bases at J, with 5 bases in the middle. The CDR3 here is CASSLGRNSPLHF. In DNA, the CDR3 is TGTGCCAGCAGCTTAGGACGGAATTCACCCCTCCACTTT.

The CDR3 protein is CASRGGTYEQYF. In DNA form, the CDR3 reads TGTGCCAGCAGGGGGGGAACCTACGAGCAGTACTTC. This chain uses TRBV2 with TRBJ2-7, with D perhaps TRBD2 (6 bases). CDR1 is SNHLY and CDR2 is FYNNEI in the germline V gene. This CDR3 has 12 amino acids. Trimming took 6 bases from V and 2 from J, leaving 8 bases between them.

The chain joins TRBV5-1 to TRBJ1-1; D perhaps matches TRBD1 (5 bases). V lost 3 bases to trimming and J lost 5 bases, with 17 bases between them. The length of the CDR3 is 15 residues. Germline V gives CDR1 SGHRS, CDR2 YFSETQ. The CDR3 sequence: CASSSTGTIGTEAFF. Here the CDR3 DNA reads TGCGCCAGCAGCTCAACCGGGACTATAGGGACTGAAGCTTTCTTT.

This clone was observed once. J is TRBJ2-7 and V is TRBV6-6; D uncertain. Looked up from germline, CDR1 is MNHNY and CDR2 is SVGAGI (reference sequence). This CDR3 spans 14 amino acids. Trimming pared 6 bases from V and 9 bases from J, leaving 21 bases between. The CDR3 sequence: CASSASQDATGQYF. CDR3 nucleotide sequence: TGTGCCAGCAGCGCGTCCCAGGACGCTACGGGGCAGTACTTC.

This rearrangement joins TRBV28 to TRBJ2-3; D unclear. Trimming took 3 bases from V and 6 from J, leaving 10 bases between them. Germline assignment: CDR1 MDHEN and CDR2 SYDVKM. This CDR3 region has 13 residues. CDR3 bases: TGTGCCAGCAGTTTGTTCGGATGGGATACGCAGTATTTT. It is translated as CASSLFGWDTQYF.

This rearrangement joins TRBV18 to TRBJ2-7; 8 bases line up with TRBD2. The CDR3 covers 14 residues. Trimming at V came to 3 bases and at J to 2 bases, leaving 3 bases not matched to a gene. CDR1 is KGHSH, CDR2 LQKENI, per germline. CDR3 sequence: CASSPAGGTYEQYF. In DNA, the CDR3 is TGTGCCAGCTCACCTGCGGGAGGCACCTACGAGCAGTACTTC. The variable domain in full, completed from reference TRBV18 and TRBJ2-7, reads NAGVMQNPRHLVRRRGQEARLRCSPMKGHSHVYWYRQLPEEGLKFMVYLQKENIIDESGMPKERFSAEFPKEGPSILRIQQVVRGDSAAYFCASSPAGGTYEQYFGPGTRLTVT.

The chain joins TRBV5-1 to TRBJ2-7; D is perhaps TRBD2 (6 bases). The CDR3 extends over 12 amino acids. Germline V gene sequence: CDR1 SGHRS, CDR2 YFSETQ. The V end was cut by 4 bases, the J end by 5 bases, with 10 bases between. The DNA for the CDR3 is TGCGCCAGCAGCATGGGACTCGACGAGCAGTACTTC. Protein: CASSMGLDEQYF.

The chain uses TRBV10-3 and TRBJ2-7; TRBD2 aligns across 13 bases. With V trimmed by 4 bases and J by 3 bases, 6 bases remained unmatched. This CDR3 comprises 16 residues. In germline, CDR1 is ENHRY, CDR2 SYGVKD. The CDR3 nucleotides are TGTGCCATCAGTGCCGAGACTAGCGGGAGGATCTACGAGCAGTACTTC. Its protein product is CAISAETSGRIYEQYF.

This chain links TRBV6-5 with TRBJ1-2, with D unclear. V was trimmed by 8 bases and J by 6 bases, leaving 22 bases between them. The CDR3 totals 15 residues. Germline V gives CDR1 MNHEY, CDR2 SVGAGI. As DNA, the CDR3 is TGTGCCAGCGCAGCCGGGGAGGGTTTTCTTGATGGCTACACCTTC. Residues: CASAAGEGFLDGYTF.